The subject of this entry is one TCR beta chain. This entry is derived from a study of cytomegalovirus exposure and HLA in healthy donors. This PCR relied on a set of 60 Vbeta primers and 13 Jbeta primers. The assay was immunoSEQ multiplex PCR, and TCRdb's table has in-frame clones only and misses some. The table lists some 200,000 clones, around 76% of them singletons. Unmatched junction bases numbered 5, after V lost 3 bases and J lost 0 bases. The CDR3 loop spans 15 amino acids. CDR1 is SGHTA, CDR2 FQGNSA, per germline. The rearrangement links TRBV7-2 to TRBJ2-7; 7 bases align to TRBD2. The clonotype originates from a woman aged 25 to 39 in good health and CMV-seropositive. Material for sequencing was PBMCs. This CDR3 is CASSFMGGSSYEQYF. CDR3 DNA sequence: TGTGCCAGCAGCTTTATGGGCGGGAGCTCCTACGAGCAGTACTTC. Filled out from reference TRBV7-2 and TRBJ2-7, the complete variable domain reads GAGVSQSPSNKVTEKGKDVELRCDPISGHTALYWYRQSLGQGLEFLIYFQGNSAPDKSGLPSDRFSAERTGGSVSTLTIQRTQQEDSAVYLCASSFMGGSSYEQYFGPGTRLTVT.